Shown below are 28 T cell receptor beta chains from a single sample sequenced in a study of cytomegalovirus exposure and HLA in healthy donors. Primers: 60 Vbeta forward and 13 Jbeta reverse. The data were produced by immunoSEQ multiplex PCR, yet TCRdb's version contains in-frame clones alone and is incomplete. The table shows roughly 160,000 clones, with approximately 83% occurring only once. The sequencing sample was made of PBMCs. These TCRs come from a man between 18 and 29 years old in good health and CMV-seropositive.

The J gene is TRBJ2-5, the V gene TRBV7-2, with D possibly TRBD2 on 5 matching bases. V dropped 0 bases and J dropped 5 bases, with 7 bases sitting between them. CDR1 is SGHTA and CDR2 is FQGNSA in the germline V gene. The CDR3 extends over 13 amino acids. The CDR3 sequence: CASSLARGETQYF. Here the CDR3 DNA reads TGTGCCAGCAGCTTAGCACGAGGGGAGACCCAGTACTTC.

In its sample, this clone was seen once. This rearrangement joins TRBV6-1 to TRBJ1-4; tentative D call: TRBD1 (5 bases). V lost 8 bases and J 4 bases, leaving 14 bases between the germline ends. The CDR3 totals 14 residues. Germline assignment: CDR1 MNHNS and CDR2 SASEGT. The CDR3 DNA sequence: TGTGCCAGCGCCCCAGGGAACCGTAATGAAAAACTGTTTTTT. Protein: CASAPGNRNEKLFF.

This clone was observed a single time. This chain links TRBV27 with TRBJ2-1; 10 bases are a match to TRBD2. This CDR3 contains 14 residues. Per the germline V gene, CDR1 is MNHEY and CDR2 is SMNVEV (reference sequence). J lost 6 bases, V lost 5 bases, and 4 bases had no gene match. DNA of the CDR3: TGTGCCAGCAGTAGCGGGGGGGCCCCCAATGAGCAGTTCTTC. Translated, it gives CASSSGGAPNEQFF.

This chain uses TRBV2 with TRBJ2-5; TRBD1 agrees at 8 bases. Germline V CDR1 and CDR2: SNHLY, FYNNEI. V trimming: 6 bases; J trimming: 6 bases; junction bases outside the gene matches: 12. The CDR3 is 15 amino acids. Here the CDR3 DNA reads TGTGCCAGCAGCCAGGGGGCCCGGGACATAAAGACCCAGTACTTC. Encoded protein: CASSQGARDIKTQYF.

Concerning this clone: The junction departs from germline at one end; a sequencing error may be responsible. This chain uses TRBV5-1 with TRBJ1-1, with 8 bases fitting TRBD1. In germline, CDR1 is SGHRS, CDR2 YFSETQ. This CDR3 contains 14 residues. The CDR3 sequence: CAGSEDRVDTEAFF. In DNA form, the CDR3 reads TGCGCCGGCAGCGAGGACAGGGTTGACACTGAAGCTTTCTTT.

This clone has a single count. The rearrangement uses TRBV7-9 and TRBJ2-1, with D perhaps matching TRBD1 (5 bases). This CDR3 contains 15 residues. V shed 5 bases and J shed 0 bases, with 11 bases lying between them. Germline CDR1 SEHNR, CDR2 FQNEAQ (reference sequence). The CDR3 DNA follows: TGTGCCAGCAGCCCTCAGGGCAGCTCCTACAATGAGCAGTTCTTC. Residues: CASSPQGSSYNEQFF.

V usage is TRBV7-9 and J usage is TRBJ1-1; D is possibly TRBD1 (6 bases). Germline V lookup: CDR1 SEHNR, CDR2 FQNEAQ (reference sequence). With 5 bases removed from V and 0 bases from J, the gap between germline ends came to 13 bases. CDR3 length equals 15 residues. The CDR3 region is CASSPGTNLNTEAFF. CDR3 DNA sequence: TGTGCCAGCAGCCCAGGGACAAATTTGAACACTGAAGCTTTCTTT.

There are a few counts of this clone. The chain links TRBV7-2 to TRBJ1-5; weak D call: TRBD1 (5 bases). Germline-derived CDR1 and CDR2 are SGHTA and FQGNSA. The CDR3 is 14 residues long. V was shortened by 1 base and J by 1 base, with 5 bases between the two germline ends. CDR3 nucleotide sequence: TGTGCCAGCAGCTTAGGACAGAGCAATCAGCCCCAGCATTTT. This sequence encodes CASSLGQSNQPQHF.

The rearrangement uses TRBV19 and TRBJ2-5; D is perhaps TRBD2 (6 bases). The DNA end favors TRBJ2-7, so the J call may be wrong. The CDR3 extends over 14 amino acids. The germline V gene encodes CDR1 LNHDA and CDR2 SQIVND (reference sequence). The CDR3 sequence is CASSSGTGTYEQYF. The CDR3 DNA is TGTGCCAGTAGTTCCGGGACTGGAACCTACGAGCAGTACTTC.

The V gene is TRBV2, the J gene TRBJ1-2; D gene ambiguous. Germline V CDR1 and CDR2: SNHLY, FYNNEI. V was cut by 5 bases and J by 2 bases, with 12 bases left in between. This CDR3 contains 14 residues. In nucleotides, the CDR3 is TGTGCCAGCAGTTCCCAGCAGGCCAACTATGGCTACACCTTC. As protein: CASSSQQANYGYTF.

The chain has TRBV18 and TRBJ1-2, with D possibly being TRBD1 (5 bases). The CDR3 sequence is 15 residues long. The V gene's germline CDR1 is KGHSH and CDR2 LQKENI. Between the trimmed V and J ends, which lost 0 bases and 5 bases, there was a span of 13 bases. CDR3 nucleotides: TGTGCCAGCTCACCACCTGGAGGGGAATTGTATGGCTACACCTTC. Translated, it gives CASSPPGGELYGYTF.

The chain joins TRBV14 to TRBJ2-5; a possible D gene is TRBD1 (5 bases). Germline CDR1 reads SGHDN; CDR2 reads FVKESK. Between the trimmed V and J ends, which lost 3 bases and 6 bases, there was a span of 17 bases. This CDR3 region has 15 residues. CDR3 amino acids: CASSHRSISGQTQYF. Here the CDR3 DNA reads TGTGCCAGCAGCCACCGTTCTATCTCAGGGCAGACCCAGTACTTC.

V gene TRBV6-1 combines with J gene TRBJ1-2; possibly TRBD1 for D (5 bases). Trimming left V 4 bases short and J 4 bases short, with 16 bases between. From germline, CDR1 is MNHNS and CDR2 SASEGT. This CDR3 is 15 amino acids long. The CDR3 sequence: CASSANGAGAYGYTF. DNA of the CDR3: TGTGCCAGCAGTGCTAATGGGGCAGGAGCCTATGGCTACACCTTC.

This clone was recorded once. The chain recombines TRBV29-1 with TRBJ2-3, with 11 bases fitting TRBD2. This CDR3 region has 16 residues. CDR1 SQVTM and CDR2 ANQGSEA come from the germline V gene. J lost 3 bases, V lost 4 bases, and 9 bases had no gene match. Here the CDR3 DNA reads TGCAGCGTTGTACCCCCTAGCGGGGGGATTACAGATACGCAGTATTTT. Its translation is CSVVPPSGGITDTQYF.

The chain couples TRBV2 to TRBJ1-6; tentatively, D is TRBD1 (5 bases). The CDR3 covers 13 residues. V dropped 11 bases and J dropped 9 bases, with 17 bases sitting between them. CDR1 SNHLY and CDR2 FYNNEI come from the germline V gene. The DNA of the CDR3 is TGTGCCGGAGGGACCGATCTAAGTTCACCCCTCCACTTT. Protein: CAGGTDLSSPLHF.

The rearrangement joins TRBV7-2 to TRBJ2-5; D call uncertain. The CDR3 extends over 12 amino acids. Deletions cut 6 bases from V and 4 bases from J, with 9 bases between. The germline gives CDR1 SGHTA, CDR2 FQGNSA. The CDR3 protein is CASSGQVETQYF. The DNA for the CDR3 is TGTGCCAGCAGTGGGCAGGTAGAGACCCAGTACTTC.

The chain combines TRBV19 with TRBJ1-5; 8 bases align to TRBD1. CDR1 is LNHDA and CDR2 is SQIVND in the germline V gene (reference sequence). The V segment lost 7 bases and the J segment 2 bases; nucleotides outside the gene matches: 10. The CDR3 is 16 amino acids. The CDR3 region is CASKTPGQGGNQPQHF. For the CDR3, the DNA is TGTGCCAGTAAAACCCCTGGACAGGGCGGCAATCAGCCCCAGCATTTT.

The chain is built from TRBV9 and TRBJ2-1; 12 nucleotides line up with TRBD2. Trimming at V came to 0 bases and at J to 4 bases, leaving 2 bases not matched to a gene. The CDR3 covers 16 residues. In germline, CDR1 is SGDLS, CDR2 YYNGEE. CDR3 coding DNA: TGTGCCAGCAGCGTAGGGGGACTAGCGGGTTACAATGAGCAGTTCTTC. Protein sequence: CASSVGGLAGYNEQFF.

This clone was seen a handful of times. The V gene is TRBV7-9, the J gene TRBJ1-1; 8 nucleotides line up with TRBD1. The CDR3 contains 15 residues. The germline CDR1 and CDR2 sequences are SEHNR and FQNEAQ (reference sequence). Losses at the gene ends were 5 bases for V and 1 base for J; bases not matched to a gene: 6. The CDR3 is CASSTGQGGNTEAFF. The CDR3 coding sequence is TGTGCCAGCAGCACCGGACAGGGAGGGAACACTGAAGCTTTCTTT.

V gene TRBV5-4 combines with J gene TRBJ1-1; 7 bases align to TRBD1. This CDR3 is 16 amino acids long. V lost 4 bases and J lost 7; bases outside the gene matches: 16. Germline V lookup: CDR1 SGHNT, CDR2 YYREEE (reference sequence). The CDR3 loop reads CASSRWVGQVTVEAFF. The CDR3 DNA follows: TGTGCCAGCAGCCGTTGGGTAGGACAGGTGACCGTTGAAGCTTTCTTT.

The chain joins TRBV4-1 to TRBJ2-1, with 7 bases fitting TRBD2. Germline CDR1 reads MGHRA; CDR2 reads YSYEKL. CDR3 length: 16 amino acids. J gave up 3 bases and V 0 bases, and 5 bases lay outside the gene matches. CDR3 loop: CASSQEAGTLYNEQFF. CDR3 nucleotide sequence: TGCGCCAGCAGCCAAGAAGCGGGGACTCTCTACAATGAGCAGTTCTTC.

This chain links TRBV29-1 with TRBJ2-2, with D unclear. In germline, CDR1 is SQVTM, CDR2 ANQGSEA. The CDR3 extends over 13 amino acids. Trimming took off 8 bases at V and 4 bases at J, with 14 bases between the two ends. CDR3 DNA: TGCAGCTATCGGCTCCGAGGCACCGGGGAGCTGTTTTTT. Protein: CSYRLRGTGELFF.

Remarks on this clone: Its ends do not fully match the called genes, so a read error is possible. The V call is TRBV6-1, the J call TRBJ1-3, with 8 nucleotides matching TRBD1. In germline, CDR1 is MNHNS, CDR2 SASEGT. This CDR3 has 14 amino acids. CDR3 coding DNA: TGTGCCAGCGAAGCGACAGGGGCTGGGAACACCATATATTTT. Protein product: CASEATGAGNTIYF.

This chain uses TRBV18 with TRBJ2-2, with D uncertain. The germline V and J ends were trimmed by 2 bases and 4 bases, with 11 bases remaining between them. The length of the CDR3 is 15 residues. CDR1 and CDR2 (germline): KGHSH, LQKENI. The CDR3 DNA reads as TGTGCCAGCTCACCAGGAAAATCGGGCACCGGGGAGCTGTTTTTT. Translating gives CASSPGKSGTGELFF. The full variable domain, in which reference TRBV18 and TRBJ2-2 provide the parts outside the CDR3, is NAGVMQNPRHLVRRRGQEARLRCSPMKGHSHVYWYRQLPEEGLKFMVYLQKENIIDESGMPKERFSAEFPKEGPSILRIQQVVRGDSAAYFCASSPGKSGTGELFFGEGSRLTVL.

The chain is built from TRBV5-1 and TRBJ2-7, with TRBD2 as a possible D gene (7 bases). The germline CDR1 and CDR2 sequences are SGHRS and YFSETQ. This CDR3 contains 14 residues. With 0 bases removed from V and 3 bases from J, the gap between germline ends came to 10 bases. This CDR3 is CASSLGGGDYEQYF. CDR3 DNA sequence: TGCGCCAGCAGCTTGGGAGGGGGGGACTACGAGCAGTACTTC.

CDR3 residues: CASSAAGEKLFF. Here the CDR3 DNA reads TGTGCCAGCAGTGCCGCAGGGGAGAAACTGTTTTTT. The V gene is TRBV6-6, the J gene TRBJ1-4; tentative D call: TRBD1 (6 bases). From germline, CDR1 is MNHNY and CDR2 SVGAGI (reference sequence). This CDR3 region has 12 residues. Trimming took 5 bases from V and 11 from J, leaving 12 bases between them.

CDR3 coding DNA: TGTGCCAGTAGTATAGACGGTCATAGCAATCAGCCCCAGCATTTT. It is translated as CASSIDGHSNQPQHF. This chain joins TRBV19 and TRBJ1-5; D unclear. V was pared by 0 bases and J by 0 bases, with 6 bases between. CDR3 length: 15 amino acids. Germline CDR1 and CDR2: LNHDA and SQIVND (reference sequence).

This sequence joins TRBV7-3 and TRBJ1-2; 9 nucleotides match TRBD1. V was clipped by 5 bases and J by 3 bases; unmatched bases: 4. The germline V gene has CDR1 SGHTA and CDR2 FQGTGA. The CDR3 runs 14 residues. The DNA of the CDR3 is TGTGCCAGCAGCCCAACAGGGGGCGACTATGGCTACACCTTC. It specifies CASSPTGGDYGYTF.